A selection of T cell receptor beta chains follows, all from one sample in a study of shared clonotypes between healthy human individuals. Produced via immunoSEQ multiplex PCR; TCRdb's table is partial and in-frame only. Of 2 million to 2.5 million clones in the sample, approximately 95% were seen once. The material sequenced was naive CD4+ T cells from PBMCs. These TCRs come from a man younger than 35 in good health. Some clones in this sample may be carry-over from other donors' samples. Both conserved end residues are part of each CDR3. The D gene is left open where the match is weak. Expanded clones are given a class, and other clones once, few, many or no size at all.

v_gene	abundance	j_gene	d_gene	CDR3nt	CDR3aa
TRBV9	NA	TRBJ2-1	NA	TGTGCCAGCAGCGGTGGAAGGTACTACGGGTTCCATGAGCAGTTCTTC	CASSGGRYYGFHEQFF
TRBV28	NA	TRBJ2-4	TRBD1	TGTGCCAGCAGCCAAGGGACAGGGATCAACATTCAGTACTTC	CASSQGTGINIQYF
TRBV5-6	NA	TRBJ1-1	TRBD1	TGTGCCAGCAGCGCTGCAGGGGGTAGCGTAGCTTTCTTT	CASSAAGGSVAFF
TRBV7-3	NA	TRBJ1-1	NA	TGTGCCAGCAGCTTAACAACGGTCTACAGGGCTGAAGCTTTCTTT	CASSLTTVYRAEAFF
TRBV5-1	NA	TRBJ2-7	TRBD2	TGCGCCAGCAGCACGTCCTTAGCGGGAGTTAACGAGCAGTACTTC	CASSTSLAGVNEQYF
TRBV28	NA	TRBJ2-3	NA	TGTGCCAGCAGTTTATCCGGGTCAGGGAGGACAGATACGCAGTATTTT	CASSLSGSGRTDTQYF
TRBV5-1	NA	TRBJ2-7	TRBD1	TGCGCCAGCAGCTTGGAGACAGGGCCGTACGAGCAGTACTTC	CASSLETGPYEQYF
TRBV5-1	NA	TRBJ2-3	TRBD2	TGCGCCAGCAGCTTGTGGACTAGCGGGAGCAGGACAGATACGCAGTATTTT	CASSLWTSGSRTDTQYF
TRBV6-5	NA	TRBJ2-2	NA	TGTGCCAGCCGGCCGGGCCCAGCAGGGGAGGAGCTGTTTTTT	CASRPGPAGEELFF
TRBV5-4	NA	TRBJ2-3	TRBD2	TGTGCCAGCAGCAGATCGGGAGGGCGGACAGATACGCAGTATTTT	CASSRSGGRTDTQYF
TRBV7-2	NA	TRBJ1-3	NA	TGTGCCAGCAGCTTATCTCAGGGCTCTGGAAACACCATATATTTT	CASSLSQGSGNTIYF
TRBV28	NA	TRBJ2-3	TRBD2	TGTGCCAGCAGTTCCAGCGGGAGATTCCCAGATACGCAGTATTTT	CASSSSGRFPDTQYF
TRBV5-1	NA	TRBJ2-1	NA	TGCGCCAGCAGCTTGGAGGTCTACAATGAGCAGTTCTTC	CASSLEVYNEQFF
TRBV7-2	NA	TRBJ1-4	NA	TGTGCCAGCAGCTTAGTCGGGGGGTCGAGGGAAAAACTGTTTTTT	CASSLVGGSREKLFF
TRBV6-5	NA	TRBJ1-1	NA	TGTGCCAGCAGCCCTCAAGCGAACACTGAAGCTTTCTTT	CASSPQANTEAFF
TRBV7-9	NA	TRBJ1-2	TRBD1	TGTGCCAGCAGCAGTACAGGGGGCGGCTATGGCTACACCTTC	CASSSTGGGYGYTF
TRBV10-3	NA	TRBJ1-5	NA	TGTGCCATCAGTGAGTCGTCAGGGGCTCAGCCCCAGCATTTT	CAISESSGAQPQHF
TRBV7-2	NA	TRBJ2-4	TRBD2	TGTGCCAGCAGCTTAGCGCTAAGTGGGCTAGCGGGAGCCAAAAACATTCAGTACTTC	CASSLALSGLAGAKNIQYF
TRBV25-1	NA	TRBJ2-5	NA	TGTGCCAGCAGTTGGAGGGACGGACTGTACCAAGAGACCCAGTACTTC	CASSWRDGLYQETQYF
TRBV5-1	NA	TRBJ2-5	NA	TGCGCCAGCAGCTTATCCAGTTCGGAGACCCAGTACTTC	CASSLSSSETQYF
TRBV9	NA	TRBJ2-1	TRBD2	TGTGCCAGCAGACCGGGACTAGCGACCAATGAGCAGTTCTTC	CASRPGLATNEQFF
TRBV9	NA	TRBJ1-3	NA	TGTGCCAGCGGAGGGGGTCCTGGAAACACCATATATTTT	CASGGGPGNTIYF
TRBV6-1	NA	TRBJ2-1	NA	TGTGCCAGCAGTGCCAGATACAATGAGCAGTTCTTC	CASSARYNEQFF
TRBV7-2	NA	TRBJ2-1	NA	TGTGCCAGCCGGAGGGGACGGGTGCGGGACTACAATGAGCAGTTCTTC	CASRRGRVRDYNEQFF
TRBV6-5	NA	TRBJ2-2	TRBD2	TGTGCCAGCAGATTGGGACTAGCTTCTCCAGGGGAGCTGTTTTTT	CASRLGLASPGELFF
TRBV5-5	NA	TRBJ2-7	TRBD1	TGTGCCAGCAGCTTCTCGGACAGGGGGCAGTACGAGCAGTACTTC	CASSFSDRGQYEQYF
TRBV2	NA	TRBJ2-2	NA	TGTGCCAGCAGTGAGAAAGTGGGGAAGGGCGGGGAGCTGTTTTTT	CASSEKVGKGGELFF
TRBV5-4	NA	TRBJ1-4	TRBD1	TGTGCCAGCAGCGTCGACAGGGTAGGCGAAAAACTGTTTTTT	CASSVDRVGEKLFF
TRBV29-1	NA	TRBJ1-5	TRBD1	TGCAGCGTTGTAGGACAGGGGGGACCCCAGCATTTT	CSVVGQGGPQHF
TRBV25-1	NA	TRBJ1-1	NA	TGTGCCAGCAGTGAGTTGTCCAAACCTGAAGCTTTCTTT	CASSELSKPEAFF
TRBV27	NA	TRBJ1-1	NA	TGTGCCAGCAGTTTAGGGGGACAATTAGGACGTGAAGCTTTCTTT	CASSLGGQLGREAFF
TRBV7-3	NA	TRBJ2-5	TRBD1	TGTGCCAGCAGCTTCCGTACCCAGGGGGTGGAAGAGACCCAGTACTTC	CASSFRTQGVEETQYF
TRBV18	NA	TRBJ1-5	NA	TGTGCCAGCTCACCGGGGAGTGTTGGGGAGCCCCAGCATTTT	CASSPGSVGEPQHF
TRBV28	NA	TRBJ1-5	TRBD1	TGTGCCAGCAGAGACAGGGGGCCCCAGATGCCCCAGCATTTT	CASRDRGPQMPQHF
TRBV11-1	NA	TRBJ2-7	NA	TGTGCCAGCAGCTTAGCTTGGGACGAGCAGTACTTC	CASSLAWDEQYF
TRBV5-4	NA	TRBJ2-5	NA	TGTGCCAGCAGCTTGATGAGTGCTATGGGAGAGACCCAGTACTTC	CASSLMSAMGETQYF
TRBV6-6	once	TRBJ2-4	TRBD1	TGTGCCAGCAGCCGGCTTGGGACAGGGGACTCTCGCGGGTACTTC	CASSRLGTGDSRGYF
TRBV5-1	NA	TRBJ1-1	NA	TGCGCCAGCAGCCCAGTTCAGGGTGAAGCTTTCTTT	CASSPVQGEAFF
TRBV2	NA	TRBJ2-1	NA	TGTGCCAGCAGTGGGGACGGATTGGTCAATGAGCAGTTCTTC	CASSGDGLVNEQFF
TRBV7-9	once	TRBJ2-7	TRBD1	TGTGCCAGCAGCGGGAGGCAGGGGGCTTACCACGAGCAGTACTTC	CASSGRQGAYHEQYF